This T cell receptor (beta chain) was captured by sequencing in a study of blood T cell repertoires in COVID-19. Study as a whole: Italy, Spain and the United States were the sources of the convalescent and acute COVID-19 samples. Nucleic acid was either cDNA or gDNA, and it came from T cells, B-cell-depleted T cells, or PBMCs.

Those enrolled in Seattle joined during active infection and were followed longitudinally afterward. Assay used: immunoSEQ multiplex PCR; TCRdb lists only in-frame clones, some missing. The sample has fewer than 60,000 clones; 65% to 85% are singletons. This CDR3 is 12 amino acids long. Germline values: CDR1 LGHDT, CDR2 YNNKEL (reference sequence). Trimming shortened V by 9 bases and J by 11 bases, and 14 bases separated the two germline ends. Material for sequencing was peripheral blood. The TCR originated in a man older than 75 with COVID-19, enrolled during active disease. V is TRBV3-1 (or the pseudogene TRBV3-2) and J is TRBJ1-6; D is uncertain. The CDR3 sequence: CARFNARPPLHF. The CDR3 coding sequence is TGTGCCAGATTTAACGCCAGGCCACCCCTCCACTTT.